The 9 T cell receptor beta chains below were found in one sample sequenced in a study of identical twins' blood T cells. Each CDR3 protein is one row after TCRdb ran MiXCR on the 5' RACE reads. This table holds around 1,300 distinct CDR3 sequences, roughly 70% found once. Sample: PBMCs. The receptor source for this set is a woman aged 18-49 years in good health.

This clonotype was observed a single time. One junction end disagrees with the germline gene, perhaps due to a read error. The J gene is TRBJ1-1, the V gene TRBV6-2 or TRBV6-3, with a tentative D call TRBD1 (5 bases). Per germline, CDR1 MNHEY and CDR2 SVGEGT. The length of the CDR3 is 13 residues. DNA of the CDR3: TGCGCCAGCAACCACGGGGGGAGCGCTGAAGCTTTCTTT. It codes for CASNHGGSAEAFF.

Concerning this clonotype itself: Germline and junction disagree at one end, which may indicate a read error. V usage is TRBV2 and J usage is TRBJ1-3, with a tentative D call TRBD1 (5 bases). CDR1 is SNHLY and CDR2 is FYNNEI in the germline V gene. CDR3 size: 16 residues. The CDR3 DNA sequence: TGTGCCAGCAGTTTCGGGACTGCCTCCTCTGGAAGCACCATATATTTT. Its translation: CASSFGTASSGSTIYF.

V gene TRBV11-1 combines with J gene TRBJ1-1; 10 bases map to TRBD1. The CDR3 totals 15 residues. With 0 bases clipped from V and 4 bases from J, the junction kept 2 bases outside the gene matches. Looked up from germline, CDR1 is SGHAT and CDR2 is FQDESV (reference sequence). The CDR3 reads CASSLARTGGTEAFF. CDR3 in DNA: TGTGCCAGCAGCTTAGCCCGGACAGGGGGCACTGAAGCTTTCTTT.

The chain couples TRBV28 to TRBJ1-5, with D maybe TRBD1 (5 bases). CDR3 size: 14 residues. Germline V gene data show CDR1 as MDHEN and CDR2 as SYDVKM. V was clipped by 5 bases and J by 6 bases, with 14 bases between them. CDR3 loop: CASSLPGRGQPQHF. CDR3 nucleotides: TGTGCCAGCAGTCTCCCGGGGCGGGGTCAGCCCCAGCATTTT.

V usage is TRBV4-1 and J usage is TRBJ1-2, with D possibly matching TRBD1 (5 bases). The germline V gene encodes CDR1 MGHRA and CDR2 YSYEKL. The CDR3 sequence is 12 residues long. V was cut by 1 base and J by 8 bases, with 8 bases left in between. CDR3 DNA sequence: TGCGCCAGCAGCCAAGTTAGGGGCGGCTACACCTTC. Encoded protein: CASSQVRGGYTF.

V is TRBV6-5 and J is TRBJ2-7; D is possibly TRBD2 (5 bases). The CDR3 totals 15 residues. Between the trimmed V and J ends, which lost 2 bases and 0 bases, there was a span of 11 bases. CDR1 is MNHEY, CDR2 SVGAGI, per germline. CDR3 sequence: CASSYEGSSSYEQYF. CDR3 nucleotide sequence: TGTGCCAGCAGTTACGAGGGCTCGAGCTCCTACGAGCAGTACTTC.

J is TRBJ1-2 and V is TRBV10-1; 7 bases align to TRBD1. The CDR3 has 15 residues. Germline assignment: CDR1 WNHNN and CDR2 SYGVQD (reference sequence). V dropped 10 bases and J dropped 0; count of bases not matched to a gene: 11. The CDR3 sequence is CAICRGTQPNYGYTF. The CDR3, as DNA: TGCGCCATATGCAGGGGGACACAACCTAACTATGGCTACACCTTC.

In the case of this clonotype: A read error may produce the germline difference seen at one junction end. CDR3 DNA: TGTGCTAGCATCGCCTCGTCCGGGGAGCTGTTTTTT. This translates into CASIASSGELFF. The chain carries TRBV6-2 or TRBV6-3 and TRBJ2-2; D remains ambiguous. CDR1 MNHEY and CDR2 SVGEGT come from the germline V gene. The length of the CDR3 is 12 residues.

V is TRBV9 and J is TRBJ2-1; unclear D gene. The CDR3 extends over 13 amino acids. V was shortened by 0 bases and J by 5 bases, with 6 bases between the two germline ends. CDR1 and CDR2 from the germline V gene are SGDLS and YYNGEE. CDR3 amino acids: CASSVGGHNEQFF. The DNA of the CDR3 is TGTGCCAGCAGCGTAGGAGGCCACAATGAGCAGTTCTTC.